What follows describes a single TCR beta chain. Germline CDR1 is MNHEY and CDR2 is SMNVEV (reference sequence). This CDR3 region has 17 residues. The germline V and J ends were trimmed by 5 bases and 4 bases, with 23 bases remaining between them. Profiling relied on immunoSEQ multiplex PCR, and the TCRdb table lists in-frame clones only, not all of them. The sample includes roughly 18,000 clones, roughly 69% of them seen just once. Treatment noted: randomized to nivolumab then ipilimumab (arm A) or the reverse (arm B). PBMC sorting kept live CD3+CD8+ cells without CD19 or CD56. The data derive from a study of sequential checkpoint blockade in melanoma. Overall study: Each arm's sequence ended with maintenance nivolumab.

The chain is built from TRBV27 and TRBJ1-2, with D perhaps TRBD1 (6 bases). Sequenced here: CD8+ T cells sorted from blood (inferred from file names), sampled from a patient given nivolumab and ipilimumab in sequence. This clonotype was obtained from a human donor with melanoma. CDR3 in amino acids: CASSIRSTGRGGYGYTF. In DNA form, the CDR3 reads TGTGCCAGCAGTATCCGTTCAACAGGGAGGGGGGGCTATGGCTACACCTTC.